The 24 T cell receptor beta chains presented below share a single source sample, sequenced in a study of post-analysis software for immune sequencing data. Built from TCR beta cDNA, the libraries had unique molecular identifiers in them. Each CDR3 protein is one row after TCRdb ran MiXCR on the PCR reads. The table records hundreds of thousands of distinct CDR3 sequences, about 40% of them present only once. Antigens for these TCRs are unknown. Study-wide results and limits: When patients were compared with controls, five TRBV segments were more frequent, TRBV5-6, TRBV5-1 and TRBV20-1 among them.

Sequenced: blood. The receptors derive from a girl aged 2 to 10 with multiple sclerosis.

This clonotype has a single count. Mismatch with germline at one junction end may stem from a read error. V gene TRBV6-6 combines with J gene TRBJ2-3; 9 bases fit TRBD1. Germline loops: CDR1 MNHNY, CDR2 SVGAGI (reference sequence). This CDR3 has 14 amino acids. CDR3 DNA sequence: TGTGCCGGCAGCACAGGGGGCAGAGCAGATACGCAGTATTTT. Translation: CAGSTGGRADTQYF.

The chain combines TRBV7-2 with TRBJ2-3; 10 nucleotides match TRBD2. The CDR3 is 15 amino acids. Germline CDR1 reads SGHTA; CDR2 reads FQGNSA. The J segment lost 4 bases and the V segment lost 3 bases, leaving 4 bases of the junction unmatched. CDR3 in amino acids: CASSFSGLAADTQYF. In DNA, the CDR3 is TGTGCCAGCAGCTTTTCAGGACTAGCGGCAGATACGCAGTATTTT.

V gene TRBV20-1 combines with J gene TRBJ1-4; the D is unclear. There are 14 residues in the CDR3. Per germline, CDR1 DFQATT and CDR2 SNEGSKA (reference sequence). The V end lost 5 bases, the J end lost 3 bases, and 13 bases lay between the germline ends. This chain's CDR3 is CSASRGAANEKLFF. CDR3 DNA: TGCAGTGCTTCCCGGGGAGCAGCTAATGAAAAACTGTTTTTT.

The chain joins TRBV12-3 or TRBV12-4 to TRBJ1-1, with D possibly TRBD1 on 5 matching bases. The CDR3 extends over 14 amino acids. V dropped 1 base and J dropped 10 bases, with 16 bases sitting between them. CDR3 DNA sequence: TGTGCCAGCAGTTTAGAATTCCGGGCAGGGACAGCTTTCTTT. Its protein is CASSLEFRAGTAFF.

This chain uses TRBV7-2 with TRBJ1-5, with D unresolved. The CDR3 loop spans 14 amino acids. The V gene's germline CDR1 is SGHTA and CDR2 FQGNSA. Trimming removed 1 base from V and 3 bases from J, with 7 bases in between. Written as DNA, the CDR3 is TGTGCCAGCAGCTTAGGGCACGTCAATCAGCCCCAGCATTTT. Translated, it gives CASSLGHVNQPQHF.

The J gene is TRBJ2-5, the V gene TRBV9; 7 bases align to TRBD2. Germline loops: CDR1 SGDLS, CDR2 YYNGEE. Trimming cost V 1 base and J 2 bases; bases outside gene matches: 8. This CDR3 is 16 amino acids long. The CDR3 loop reads CASSVRGTTIQETQYF. The CDR3 nucleotides read TGTGCCAGCAGCGTAAGAGGGACTACCATACAAGAGACCCAGTACTTC. The whole variable domain, remainder taken from reference TRBV9 and TRBJ2-5, is DSGVTQTPKHLITATGQRVTLRCSPRSGDLSVYWYQQSLDQGLQFLIQYYNGEERAKGNILERFSAQQFPDLHSELNLSSLELGDSALYFCASSVRGTTIQETQYFGPGTRLLVL.

The V gene is TRBV5-1, the J gene TRBJ2-5; tentative D call: TRBD1 (5 bases). CDR1 and CDR2 from the germline V gene are SGHRS and YFSETQ. With 4 bases removed from V and 3 bases from J, the gap between germline ends came to 10 bases. The CDR3 runs 13 residues. The DNA for the CDR3 is TGCGCCAGCAGCCCCGGACACAAAGAGACCCAGTACTTC. Translating it yields CASSPGHKETQYF.

The CDR3 sequence is CASSQERGWYEQYF. In DNA form, the CDR3 reads TGCGCCAGCAGCCAAGAGAGGGGCTGGTACGAGCAGTACTTC. The chain combines TRBV4-1 with TRBJ2-7, with D perhaps matching TRBD1 or TRBD2 (5 bases each). V lost 0 bases and J lost 4, with 10 bases in between. The CDR3 extends over 14 amino acids. The germline CDR1 and CDR2 sequences are MGHRA and YSYEKL.

A few counts support this clonotype. The chain has TRBV4-3 and TRBJ1-5; no clear D gene. This CDR3 spans 15 amino acids. Trimming cost V 0 bases and J 4 bases, with 10 bases left between them. Germline V CDR1 and CDR2: LGHNA, YSLEER. DNA for the CDR3: TGCGCCAGCAGCCAAGATGCGGCATTAAATCAGCCCCAGCATTTT. This encodes CASSQDAALNQPQHF.

Only a few counts were recorded for this clonotype. The V and J genes are TRBV28 and TRBJ2-7; D not certain. Germline values: CDR1 MDHEN, CDR2 SYDVKM. The CDR3 runs to 16 residues. Trimming pared 3 bases from V and 1 base from J, leaving 16 bases between. Here the CDR3 DNA reads TGTGCCAGCAGTTTTGTCACCTCATCCCCATCCTACGAGCAGTACTTC. It yields the protein CASSFVTSSPSYEQYF.

This rearrangement joins TRBV27 to TRBJ2-7; 11 positions agree with TRBD2. CDR1 and CDR2 (germline): MNHEY, SMNVEV (reference sequence). The CDR3 loop spans 19 amino acids. V shed 0 bases, J shed 1 base, and the junction held 11 bases outside the gene matches. CDR3 amino acids: CASSLSGLAGGLVSYEQYF. The CDR3 nucleotides are TGTGCCAGCAGTTTATCGGGGCTAGCGGGAGGCTTAGTATCCTACGAGCAGTACTTC.

This clonotype has a handful of counts. The chain uses TRBV7-3 and TRBJ2-3, with D hard to call. The germline V gene has CDR1 SGHTA and CDR2 FQGTGA. V lost 1 base and J 1 base, leaving 3 bases between the germline ends. This CDR3 region has 13 residues. This chain's CDR3 is CASSLKGTDTQYF. In DNA, the CDR3 is TGTGCCAGCAGCTTAAAGGGCACAGATACGCAGTATTTT.

The chain recombines TRBV7-9 with TRBJ2-7; D is unclear. Trimming stripped 5 bases from V and 5 bases from J, with 19 bases between. The CDR3 covers 15 residues. CDR1 is SEHNR, CDR2 FQNEAQ, per germline (reference sequence). The chain's CDR3 is CASSPSGKGHHEQYF. Here the CDR3 DNA reads TGTGCCAGCAGCCCATCGGGCAAGGGTCACCACGAGCAGTACTTC. Supplemented by reference TRBV7-9 and TRBJ2-7, the full variable domain reads DTGVSQNPRHKITKRGQNVTFRCDPISEHNRLYWYRQTLGQGPEFLTYFQNEAQLEKSRLLSDRFSAERPKGSFSTLEIQRTEQGDSAMYLCASSPSGKGHHEQYFGPGTRLTVT.

The genes are TRBV7-9 and TRBJ1-2; tentative D call: TRBD1 (5 bases). The germline V and J ends were trimmed by 3 bases and 8 bases, with 16 bases remaining between them. The CDR3 has 14 residues. The germline gives CDR1 SEHNR, CDR2 FQNEAQ (reference sequence). CDR3 bases: TGTGCCAGCAGCTTCCCACGGGGGTTAGACGGCTACACCTTC. This codes for CASSFPRGLDGYTF.

V is TRBV12-3 or TRBV12-4 and J is TRBJ2-1; TRBD2 matches at 11 bases. V shed 5 bases, J shed 6 bases, and the junction held 6 bases outside the gene matches. The CDR3 contains 15 residues. DNA of the CDR3: TGTGCCAGCAGTCGCACTAGCGGGAGCGGCAATGAGCAGTTCTTC. Residues: CASSRTSGSGNEQFF.

This clonotype has only a few counts. The chain links TRBV12-3 or TRBV12-4 to TRBJ1-2, with D possibly TRBD1 on 5 matching bases. CDR3 size: 14 residues. V was clipped by 3 bases and J by 4 bases, with 12 bases between them. For the CDR3, the DNA is TGTGCCAGCAGTTTCGCGGGACCGGGCTATGGCTACACCTTC. Amino acid sequence: CASSFAGPGYGYTF.

The chain carries TRBV4-3 and TRBJ2-2; TRBD1 or TRBD2 may be the D gene (5 bases each). The CDR3 totals 18 residues. V was shortened by 4 bases and J by 2 bases, with 20 bases between the two germline ends. Germline V CDR1 and CDR2: LGHNA, YSLEER. The CDR3 here is CASSPRDGTAYNTGELFF. For the CDR3, the DNA is TGCGCCAGCAGCCCCCGGGACGGTACCGCCTATAACACCGGGGAGCTGTTTTTT.

This clonotype was found once. V usage is TRBV5-1 and J usage is TRBJ2-7; 7 bases line up with TRBD1. Losses at the gene ends were 0 bases for V and 0 bases for J; bases not matched to a gene: 6. This CDR3 region has 16 residues. Per the germline V gene, CDR1 is SGHRS and CDR2 is YFSETQ. The CDR3 loop reads CASSLVRDRGSYEQYF. CDR3 DNA sequence: TGCGCCAGCAGCTTGGTTCGGGACAGAGGCTCCTACGAGCAGTACTTC.

The rearrangement links TRBV7-8 to TRBJ1-2; D gene ambiguous. Trimming stripped 5 bases from V and 6 bases from J, with 13 bases between. Germline V gene sequence: CDR1 SGHVS, CDR2 FQNEAQ. This CDR3 is 13 amino acids long. The CDR3, as DNA: TGTGCCAGCAGCCCGCCCTCGAGGAATGGCTACACCTTC. Translation gives CASSPPSRNGYTF.

This clonotype was found a few times. This sequence joins TRBV11-1 and TRBJ2-7; weak D call: TRBD1 (5 bases). Germline V gene data show CDR1 as SGHAT and CDR2 as FQDESV (reference sequence). The CDR3 covers 14 residues. V was trimmed by 8 bases and J by 2 bases, leaving 16 bases between them. The CDR3 loop is CASEGAGRPYEQYF. Here the CDR3 DNA reads TGTGCCAGCGAAGGGGCAGGGCGTCCCTACGAGCAGTACTTC.

This clonotype came up a few times. V is TRBV12-3 or TRBV12-4 and J is TRBJ2-3; TRBD1 or TRBD2 may be the D gene (5 bases each). The CDR3 loop spans 11 amino acids. The V end was cut by 6 bases, the J end by 6 bases, with 7 bases between. In nucleotides, the CDR3 is TGTGCCAGCAGGGGGGTGGATACGCAGTATTTT. Protein: CASRGVDTQYF.

This clonotype appeared once. CDR3 nucleotides: TGTGCCAGCAGCCAGGGGACAGGACTGTACCAAGAGACCCAGTACTTC. The encoded protein is CASSQGTGLYQETQYF. The chain recombines TRBV12-3 or TRBV12-4 with TRBJ2-5; 8 bases match TRBD1. V lost 6 bases to trimming and J lost 0 bases; unmatched junction nucleotides: 9. This CDR3 has 16 amino acids.

The CDR3 bases are TGTGCCAGCAGCTTAAGTTATAAGGCATCGGGAGCTTTCTTT. This encodes CASSLSYKASGAFF. The rearrangement links TRBV7-2 to TRBJ1-1; no firm D call. The CDR3 has 14 amino acids. V lost 2 bases and J 10 bases, leaving 17 bases between the germline ends. Germline V CDR1 and CDR2: SGHTA, FQGNSA. The entire variable domain, with the rest obtained from reference TRBV7-2 and TRBJ1-1, is as follows: GAGVSQSPSNKVTEKGKDVELRCDPISGHTALYWYRQSLGQGLEFLIYFQGNSAPDKSGLPSDRFSAERTGGSVSTLTIQRTQQEDSAVYLCASSLSYKASGAFFGQGTRLTVV.

This clonotype was found a few times. This rearrangement joins TRBV9 to TRBJ2-5; 11 bases are shared with TRBD2. CDR1 and CDR2 from the germline V gene are SGDLS and YYNGEE. V was clipped by 4 bases and J by 7 bases; unmatched bases: 12. The CDR3 contains 16 residues. CDR3 protein: CASSPSVAGGRWTQYF. Here the CDR3 DNA reads TGTGCCAGCAGCCCGAGTGTAGCGGGGGGGAGGTGGACCCAGTACTTC.